Listed here are 3 T cell receptor beta chains from one sample, sequenced in a study of control samples from healthy donors and cancer patients. The method was immunoSEQ multiplex PCR; TCRdb's version includes in-frame clones alone and lacks a portion of them. The data show 130,000 to 150,000 clones, 75% to 95% seen once. Sequenced input: blood. The receptors come from a man under 40 in good health.

This chain uses TRBV27 with TRBJ1-1, with 7 nucleotides matching TRBD1. This CDR3 region has 13 residues. V was clipped by 5 bases and J by 9 bases; unmatched bases: 9. Germline V CDR1 and CDR2: MNHEY, SMNVEV (reference sequence). The CDR3 sequence is CASSPTDRPKAFF. As DNA, the CDR3 is TGTGCCAGCAGTCCGACGGACAGGCCGAAAGCTTTCTTT.

The rearrangement links TRBV5-1 to TRBJ2-3; 11 bases agree with TRBD2. V shed 4 bases, J shed 5 bases, and the junction held 3 bases outside the gene matches. CDR1 is SGHRS, CDR2 YFSETQ, per germline. The CDR3 spans 14 residues. The CDR3 sequence: CASSTTSGVDTQYF. Written as DNA, the CDR3 is TGCGCCAGCAGCACGACTAGCGGGGTAGATACGCAGTATTTT.

This chain uses TRBV28 with TRBJ2-2; 10 nucleotides match TRBD2. Germline CDR1 reads MDHEN; CDR2 reads SYDVKM. Trimming removed 6 bases from V and 4 bases from J; junction bases left unmatched: 11. CDR3 length: 17 amino acids. The CDR3 bases are TGTGCCAGCAGCCCCCCAGCGGGGGGGCAGGGCACCGGGGAGCTGTTTTTT. As protein: CASSPPAGGQGTGELFF.